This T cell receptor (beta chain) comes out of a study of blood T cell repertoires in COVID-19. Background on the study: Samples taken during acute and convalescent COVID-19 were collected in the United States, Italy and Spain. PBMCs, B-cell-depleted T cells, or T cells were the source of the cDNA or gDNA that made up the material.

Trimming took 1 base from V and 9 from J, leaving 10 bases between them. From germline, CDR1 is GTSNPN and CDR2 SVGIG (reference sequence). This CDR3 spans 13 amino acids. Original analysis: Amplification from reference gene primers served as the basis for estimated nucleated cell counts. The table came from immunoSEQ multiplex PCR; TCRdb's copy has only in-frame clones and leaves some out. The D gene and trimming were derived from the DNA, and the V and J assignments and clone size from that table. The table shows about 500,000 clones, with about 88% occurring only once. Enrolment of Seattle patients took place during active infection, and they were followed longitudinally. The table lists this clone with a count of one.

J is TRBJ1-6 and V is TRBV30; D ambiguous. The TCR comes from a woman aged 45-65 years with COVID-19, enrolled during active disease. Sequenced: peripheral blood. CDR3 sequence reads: CAWSGGFGSPLHF. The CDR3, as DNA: TGTGCCTGGAGTGGAGGCTTTGGTTCACCCCTCCACTTT.